The sequence of this T cell receptor beta chain was determined in a study of human T cells and chemical hapten exposure. Total RNA extraction was carried out from unfractionated whole blood. Study observations and caveats: The study found that DPC sensitization did not change TCRs above 1 in 1000 frequency.

Worth noting for this clonotype: Its specificity is unknown.

TCRdb processed the 5' RACE reads anew with MiXCR; each CDR3 protein has one entry. The table lists roughly 81,000 distinct CDR3 sequences, 15% to 20% of them singletons. The CDR3 length is 15 residues. CDR1 and CDR2 (germline): KGHDR, SFDVKD. After removal of 1 base from V and 6 bases from J, the junction contained 6 bases not matched to a gene. The receptor comes from a female donor in good health. The chain uses TRBV24-1 and TRBJ2-3; 7 nucleotides match TRBD1. CDR3 DNA sequence: TGTGCCACCAGTGATTTCCGGACAGGTCGGGATACGCAGTATTTT. Encoded protein: CATSDFRTGRDTQYF.